This T cell receptor beta chain was recorded in a study of T-cell memory formation after mild COVID-19. Findings and limits, study-wide: While clones contracting from day 15 to 85 were balanced between CD4 and CD8, later expanders leaned CD4+. Of the contracting clones, CD4+ ones lay mainly in CM and EM, and CD8+ ones in EMRA. Cross-reactive memory seemingly joined, as some responding clones were found in pre-infection memory.

As regards this clonotype: The target antigen is unknown.

UMIs and sample barcodes were carried by the TCR alpha and TCR beta cDNA libraries that 5'RACE produced using constant-segment primers. TCRdb processed the 5' RACE reads anew with MiXCR; each CDR3 protein has one entry. The table lists fewer than 400,000 distinct CDR3 sequences, around a sixth of them singletons, with 20% to 25% in the top ten. This CDR3 has 15 amino acids. Germline-derived CDR1 and CDR2 are MGHRA and YSYEKL. V lost 0 bases and J 6 bases, leaving 14 bases between the germline ends. This sequence joins TRBV4-1 and TRBJ1-2; D is undetermined. This receptor was identified in a man aged 18 to 35 who had mild COVID-19 (a few samples of this study predate the infection). Cell type and time point are not known. The specimen sequenced was PBMCs or a T cell subset sorted from them (not recorded which). Written as DNA, the CDR3 is TGCGCCAGCAGCCAAGAGGAGATCGGGAAGAATGGCTACACCTTC. Encoded protein: CASSQEEIGKNGYTF.